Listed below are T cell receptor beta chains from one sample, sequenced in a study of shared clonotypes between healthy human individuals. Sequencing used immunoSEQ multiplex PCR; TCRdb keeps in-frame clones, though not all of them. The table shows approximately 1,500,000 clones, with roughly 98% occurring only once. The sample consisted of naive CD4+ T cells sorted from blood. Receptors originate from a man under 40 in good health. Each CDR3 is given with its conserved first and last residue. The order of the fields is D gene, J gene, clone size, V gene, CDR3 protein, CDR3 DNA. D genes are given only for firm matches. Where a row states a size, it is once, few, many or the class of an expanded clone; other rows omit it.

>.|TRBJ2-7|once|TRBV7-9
CASSLEPPYEQYF
TGTGCCAGCAGCCTCGAGCCCCCCTACGAGCAGTACTTC
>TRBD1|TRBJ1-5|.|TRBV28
CASTFGGGYQPQHF
TGTGCCAGCACTTTCGGAGGGGGCTATCAGCCCCAGCATTTT
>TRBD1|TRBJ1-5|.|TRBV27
CASSSRDRGNQPQHF
TGTGCCAGCAGTTCCCGGGACAGGGGCAATCAGCCCCAGCATTTT
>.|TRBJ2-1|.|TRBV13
CASSFTGAGYNEQFF
TGTGCCAGCAGCTTCACGGGGGCGGGTTACAATGAGCAGTTCTTC
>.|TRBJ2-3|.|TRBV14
CASSLLFKDTQYF
TGTGCCAGCAGCCTACTTTTTAAAGATACGCAGTATTTT
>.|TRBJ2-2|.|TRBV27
CASSPQGRTGELFF
TGTGCCAGCAGTCCACAGGGGAGGACCGGGGAGCTGTTTTTT
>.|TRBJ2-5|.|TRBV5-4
CASSFSAQETQYF
TGTGCCAGCAGCTTTTCAGCTCAAGAGACCCAGTACTTC
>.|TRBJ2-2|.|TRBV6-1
CASTLTRPPGELFF
TGTGCCAGCACCCTAACTAGACCTCCCGGGGAGCTGTTTTTT
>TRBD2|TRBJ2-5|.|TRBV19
CASSSRLAGVETQYF
TGTGCCAGTAGTTCGCGACTAGCGGGAGTGGAGACCCAGTACTTC
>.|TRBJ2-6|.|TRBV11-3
CASSPRGGAGANVLTF
TGTGCCAGCAGCCCTAGGGGGGGTGCTGGGGCCAACGTCCTGACTTTC
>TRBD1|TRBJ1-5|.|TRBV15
CATSRDSPTGGNQPQHF
TGTGCCACCAGCAGAGATTCCCCGACAGGGGGCAATCAGCCCCAGCATTTT
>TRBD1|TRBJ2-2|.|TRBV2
CASSVVRDRGQLETPGELFF
TGTGCCAGCAGTGTTGTGCGGGACAGGGGGCAGTTAGAGACTCCCGGGGAGCTGTTTTTT
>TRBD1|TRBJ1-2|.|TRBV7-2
CASSLATGGDRYTF
TGTGCCAGCAGCTTAGCGACAGGGGGAGATCGCTACACCTTC
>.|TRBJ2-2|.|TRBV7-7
CASSLGVGELFF
TGTGCCAGCAGCTTAGGGGTCGGGGAGCTGTTTTTT
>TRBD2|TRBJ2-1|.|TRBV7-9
CASSLGTSGSNEQFF
TGTGCCAGCAGCTTGGGGACTAGCGGGAGTAATGAGCAGTTCTTC
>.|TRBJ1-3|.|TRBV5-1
CASSLSPVENTIYF
TGCGCCAGCAGCTTGAGTCCTGTTGAAAACACCATATATTTT
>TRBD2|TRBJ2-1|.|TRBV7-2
CASSRRAGDYNEQFF
TGTGCCAGCAGCCGGCGGGCGGGAGACTACAATGAGCAGTTCTTC
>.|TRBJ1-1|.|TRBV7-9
CASSFYPGASTEAFF
TGTGCCAGCAGCTTTTACCCAGGGGCAAGCACTGAAGCTTTCTTT
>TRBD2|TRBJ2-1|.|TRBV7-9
CASSLGLDDNEQFF
TGTGCCAGCAGCTTGGGACTAGACGACAATGAGCAGTTCTTC
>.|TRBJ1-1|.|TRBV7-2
CASNTFRGTEAFF
TGTGCCAGCAACACTTTTAGGGGCACTGAAGCTTTCTTT
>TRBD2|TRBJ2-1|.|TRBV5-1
CASSLGGRDNEQFF
TGCGCCAGCAGCTTGGGAGGGAGGGACAATGAGCAGTTCTTC
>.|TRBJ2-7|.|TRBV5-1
CASRLGQYSYEQYF
TGCGCCAGCAGACTTGGCCAGTACTCCTACGAGCAGTACTTC
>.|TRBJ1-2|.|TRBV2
CASSRSSNYGYTF
TGTGCCAGCTCGAGGTCATCCAACTATGGCTACACCTTC
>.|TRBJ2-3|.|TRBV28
CASGARAGWTDTQYF
TGTGCCAGCGGGGCCAGGGCAGGTTGGACAGATACGCAGTATTTT
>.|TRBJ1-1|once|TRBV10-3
CAISEVTDRTF
TGTGCCATCAGTGAGGTGACCGACAGGACCTTT
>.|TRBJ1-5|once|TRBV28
CASSLSSNQPQHF
TGTGCCAGCAGTTTATCGAGCAATCAGCCCCAGCATTTT
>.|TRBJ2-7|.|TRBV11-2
CASSPGQSLYEQYF
TGTGCCAGCAGCCCCGGACAGTCCCTCTACGAGCAGTACTTC
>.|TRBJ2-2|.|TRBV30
CAWKWDFNTGELFF
TGTGCCTGGAAGTGGGACTTTAACACCGGGGAGCTGTTTTTT
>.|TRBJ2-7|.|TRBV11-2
CASSLVISPYEQYF
TGTGCCAGCAGCTTAGTGATTAGTCCCTACGAGCAGTACTTC
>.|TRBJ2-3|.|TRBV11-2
CASSFSPLSGDTDTQYF
TGTGCCAGCAGCTTCTCCCCGCTGTCCGGTGACACAGATACGCAGTATTTT
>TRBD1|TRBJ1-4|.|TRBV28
CASRPGTGYEKLFF
TGTGCCAGCAGGCCCGGGACAGGGTATGAAAAACTGTTTTTT
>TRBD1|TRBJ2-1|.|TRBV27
CASSPSGTGSYNEQFF
TGTGCCAGCAGTCCTTCCGGGACAGGCTCCTACAATGAGCAGTTCTTC
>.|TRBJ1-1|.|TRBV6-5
CASSYVGKYTEAFF
TGTGCCAGCAGTTACGTGGGGAAATACACTGAAGCTTTCTTT
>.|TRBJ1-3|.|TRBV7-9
CASSLRRGPGSGNTIYF
TGTGCCAGCAGCTTGAGGCGGGGGCCGGGCTCTGGAAACACCATATATTTT
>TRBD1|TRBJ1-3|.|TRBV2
CASSIQGALFGNTIYF
TGTGCCAGCAGTATACAGGGGGCGTTGTTTGGAAACACCATATATTTT
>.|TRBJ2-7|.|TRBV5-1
CASSWDERGEQYF
TGCGCCAGCAGCTGGGACGAGAGGGGCGAGCAGTACTTC
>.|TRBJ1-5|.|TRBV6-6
CASTPRGVNQPQHF
TGTGCCAGCACCCCCCGGGGGGTCAATCAGCCCCAGCATTTT
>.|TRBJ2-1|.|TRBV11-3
CASSLGGVADTEQFF
TGTGCCAGCAGCTTAGGGGGGGTAGCGGACACGGAGCAGTTCTTC
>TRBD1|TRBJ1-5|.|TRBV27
CASSSFGTGGSGNQPQHF
TGTGCCAGCAGTTCATTTGGGACAGGGGGATCGGGCAATCAGCCCCAGCATTTT
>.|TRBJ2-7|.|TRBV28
CASSPGPFGYEQYF
TGTGCCAGCAGTCCGGGGCCTTTTGGCTACGAGCAGTACTTC
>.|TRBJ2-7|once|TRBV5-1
CASSLEGRGEQYF
TGCGCCAGCAGCTTGGAGGGTCGGGGCGAGCAGTACTTC
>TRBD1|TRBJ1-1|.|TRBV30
CAWSRGQWNTEAFF
TGTGCCTGGAGTAGGGGACAGTGGAACACTGAAGCTTTCTTT
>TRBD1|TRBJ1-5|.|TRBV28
CASIDQGVISNQPQHF
TGTGCCAGCATAGATCAGGGGGTGATTAGCAATCAGCCCCAGCATTTT
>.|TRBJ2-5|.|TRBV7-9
CASSLEQGLETQYF
TGTGCCAGCAGCTTAGAACAGGGTCTGGAGACCCAGTACTTC
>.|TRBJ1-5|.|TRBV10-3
CAISETPRSNQPQHF
TGTGCCATCAGTGAGACCCCTAGGAGCAATCAGCCCCAGCATTTT
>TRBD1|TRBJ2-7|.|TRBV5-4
CASSLEDRSEQYF
TGTGCCAGCAGCTTGGAGGACAGGAGCGAGCAGTACTTC
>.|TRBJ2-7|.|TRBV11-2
CASSPNWLGGQRYEQYF
TGTGCCAGCAGCCCGAACTGGTTAGGGGGACAAAGGTACGAGCAGTACTTC
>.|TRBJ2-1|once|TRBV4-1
CASSPTSSRFREQFF
TGCGCCAGCAGCCCGACTTCCTCCCGCTTCCGGGAGCAGTTCTTC
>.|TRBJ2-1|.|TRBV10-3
CAITGQRNEQFF
TGTGCCATCACCGGGCAGAGAAATGAGCAGTTCTTC
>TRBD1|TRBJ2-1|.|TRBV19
CASSIIGQGATYNEQFF
TGTGCCAGTAGTATAATCGGACAGGGGGCGACCTACAATGAGCAGTTCTTC
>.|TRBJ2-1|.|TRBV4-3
CASSQDKAGSAEQFF
TGCGCCAGCAGCCAAGATAAAGCAGGGTCGGCTGAGCAGTTCTTC